The rows below give T cell receptor beta chains drawn from one sample of a study of technical replicates of blood from a handful of donors. Clones were sequenced by immunoSEQ multiplex PCR, and TCRdb holds only the in-frame ones, with some missing. The sample lists some 71,000 clones, around 97% occurring once. The sample taken for sequencing was T cells isolated from PBMCs. All receptors derive from a human donor in good health. CDR3s include the opening cysteine and the closing phenylalanine or tryptophan. D genes are given only for firm matches. Size values are once, few and many counts, or a class for expanded clones, and some rows have none.

d_call	clone_size	j_call	v_call	cdr3_nt	cdr3_aa
.	.	TRBJ1-2	TRBV4-1	TGCGCCAGCAGCCAAAGCTTATTGACAACGCAAACGCATGGCTACACCTTC	CASSQSLLTTQTHGYTF
.	.	TRBJ2-3	TRBV7-9	TGTGCCAGCAGCTTAGTTCCGGTCGGGAGCACAGATACGCAGTATTTT	CASSLVPVGSTDTQYF
TRBD1	.	TRBJ1-2	TRBV2	TGTGCCAGCCGGACAGGGGGTATCTATGGCTACACCTTC	CASRTGGIYGYTF
TRBD2	.	TRBJ2-5	TRBV28	TGTGCCAGCAGTTCTGGGACTAGCGGGAGGGTTTTTGGCGAGACCCAGTACTTC	CASSSGTSGRVFGETQYF
.	.	TRBJ2-7	TRBV2	TGTGCCAGCAGTGAAGTTAACAGCGAGCAGTACTTC	CASSEVNSEQYF
.	.	TRBJ1-4	TRBV5-1	TGCGCCAGCAGCTTGGCGCCGACAGCAACTAATGAAAAACTGTTTTTT	CASSLAPTATNEKLFF
.	.	TRBJ2-2	TRBV7-9	TGTGCCAGCAGCCAAACAGGGTCGAACACCGGGGAGCTGTTTTTT	CASSQTGSNTGELFF
.	.	TRBJ2-3	TRBV10-3	TGTGCCATCAGTGCAGCGACAGGCACAGATACGCAGTATTTT	CAISAATGTDTQYF
TRBD2	.	TRBJ2-7	TRBV29-1	TGCAGCGTTGAGACTAGCGGGAGTGGCTACGAGCAGTACTTC	CSVETSGSGYEQYF
TRBD2	.	TRBJ2-7	TRBV27	TGTGCCAGCAGTTTAGGCGGGGGGACTACCTACGAGCAGTACTTC	CASSLGGGTTYEQYF
.	.	TRBJ1-4	TRBV5-1	TGCGCCAGCAGCTTCTGGACGGGAGGCGAAAAACTGTTTTTT	CASSFWTGGEKLFF
TRBD2	once	TRBJ2-1	TRBV7-3	TGTGCCAGCAGCCCAATAAGCGGGGGGACCTACAATGAGCAGTTCTTC	CASSPISGGTYNEQFF
TRBD1	.	TRBJ1-2	TRBV14	TGTGCCAGCAGCCAAGTCGGATTTCGTGACAGGGGGCAGAACTATGGCTACACCTTC	CASSQVGFRDRGQNYGYTF